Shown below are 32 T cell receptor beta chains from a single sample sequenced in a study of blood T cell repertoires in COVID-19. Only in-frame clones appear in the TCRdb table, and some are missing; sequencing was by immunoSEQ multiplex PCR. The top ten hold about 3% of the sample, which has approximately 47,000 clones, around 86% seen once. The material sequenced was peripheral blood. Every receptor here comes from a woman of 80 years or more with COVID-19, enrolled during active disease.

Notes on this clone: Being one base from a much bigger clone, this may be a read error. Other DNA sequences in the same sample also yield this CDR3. The CDR3 DNA sequence: TGTGCCAGCAGCTTAGGGACAGGGGATAATCAGCCCCAGCATTTT. Amino acids: CASSLGTGDNQPQHF. The chain recombines TRBV7-8 with TRBJ1-5, with 9 bases matching TRBD1. This CDR3 spans 15 amino acids. Trimming cost V 1 base and J 4 bases; bases outside gene matches: 2. CDR1 and CDR2 from the germline V gene are SGHVS and FQNEAQ. Looking up the rest from reference TRBV7-8 and TRBJ1-5 gives the full variable domain: GAGVSQSPRYKVAKRGQDVALRCDPISGHVSLFWYQQALGQGPEFLTYFQNEAQLDKSGLPSDRFFAERPEGSVSTLKIQRTQQEDSAVYLCASSLGTGDNQPQHFGDGTRLSIL.

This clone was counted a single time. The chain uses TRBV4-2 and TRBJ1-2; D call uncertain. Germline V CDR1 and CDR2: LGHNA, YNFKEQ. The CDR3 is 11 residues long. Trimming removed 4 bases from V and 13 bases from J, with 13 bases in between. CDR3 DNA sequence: TGTGCCAGCAGCCTTCTTTCCGGTCGCACCTTC. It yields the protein CASSLLSGRTF.

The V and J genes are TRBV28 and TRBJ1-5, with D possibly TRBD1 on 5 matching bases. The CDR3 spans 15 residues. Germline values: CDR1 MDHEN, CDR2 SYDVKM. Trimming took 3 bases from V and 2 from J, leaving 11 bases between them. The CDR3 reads CASSLGGGGNQPQHF. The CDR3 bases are TGTGCCAGCAGTTTGGGGGGTGGAGGCAATCAGCCCCAGCATTTT.

CDR3 sequence: CASSQGINRGITHGYTF. The DNA for the CDR3 is TGCGCCAGCAGCCAAGGAATTAACAGGGGGATTACCCATGGCTACACCTTC. This rearrangement joins TRBV4-1 to TRBJ1-2; 8 nucleotides line up with TRBD1. The V segment lost 1 base and the J segment 6 bases; nucleotides outside the gene matches: 13. Germline lookup yields CDR1 MGHRA and CDR2 YSYEKL. This CDR3 has 17 residues.

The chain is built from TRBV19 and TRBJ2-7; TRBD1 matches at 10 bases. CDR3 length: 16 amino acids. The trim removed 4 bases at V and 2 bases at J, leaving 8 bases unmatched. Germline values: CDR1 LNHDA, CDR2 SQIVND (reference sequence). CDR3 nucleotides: TGTGCCAGTAGTAGGCTCCCGGGACAGGGGACCTACGAGCAGTACTTC. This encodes CASSRLPGQGTYEQYF.

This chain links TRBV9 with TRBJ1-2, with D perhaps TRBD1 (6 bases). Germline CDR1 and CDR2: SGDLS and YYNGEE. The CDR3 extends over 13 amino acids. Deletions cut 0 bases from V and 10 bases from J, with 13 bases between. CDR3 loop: CASSVATGRHYTF. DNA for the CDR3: TGTGCCAGCAGCGTAGCTACAGGGAGACACTACACCTTC.

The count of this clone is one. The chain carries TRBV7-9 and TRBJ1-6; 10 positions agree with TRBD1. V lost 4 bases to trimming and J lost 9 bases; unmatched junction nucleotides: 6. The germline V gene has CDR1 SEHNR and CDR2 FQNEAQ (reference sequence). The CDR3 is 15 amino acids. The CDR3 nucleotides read TGTGCCAGCAGCTCCTCGGACAGGGGGAGTTCACCCCTCCACTTT. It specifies CASSSSDRGSSPLHF. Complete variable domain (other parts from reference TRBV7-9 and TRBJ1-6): DTGVSQNPRHKITKRGQNVTFRCDPISEHNRLYWYRQTLGQGPEFLTYFQNEAQLEKSRLLSDRFSAERPKGSFSTLEIQRTEQGDSAMYLCASSSSDRGSSPLHFGNGTRLTVT.

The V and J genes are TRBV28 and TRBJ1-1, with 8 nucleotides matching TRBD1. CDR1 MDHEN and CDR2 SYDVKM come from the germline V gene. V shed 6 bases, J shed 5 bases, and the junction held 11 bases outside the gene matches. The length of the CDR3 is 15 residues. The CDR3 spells CASRAHRGLDTEAFF. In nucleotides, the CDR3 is TGTGCCAGCAGGGCCCACAGGGGGTTAGATACTGAAGCTTTCTTT. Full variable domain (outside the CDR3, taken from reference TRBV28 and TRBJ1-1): DVKVTQSSRYLVKRTGEKVFLECVQDMDHENMFWYRQDPGLGLRLIYFSYDVKMKEKGDIPEGYSVSREKKERFSLILESASTNQTSMYLCASRAHRGLDTEAFFGQGTRLTVV.

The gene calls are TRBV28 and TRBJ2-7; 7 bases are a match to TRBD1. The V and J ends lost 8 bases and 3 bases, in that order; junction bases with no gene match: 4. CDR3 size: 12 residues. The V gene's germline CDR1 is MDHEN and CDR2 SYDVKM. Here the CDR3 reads CASAGTDYEQYF. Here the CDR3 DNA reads TGTGCCAGCGCCGGGACAGACTACGAGCAGTACTTC.

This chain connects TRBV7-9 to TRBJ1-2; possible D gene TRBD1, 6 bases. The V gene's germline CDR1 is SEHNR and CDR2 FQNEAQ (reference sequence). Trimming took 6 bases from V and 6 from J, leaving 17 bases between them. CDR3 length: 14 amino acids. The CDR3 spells CASRTTDRTDGYTF. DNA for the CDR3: TGTGCCAGCAGAACCACTGACAGGACCGATGGCTACACCTTC.

CDR3 sequence reads: CASSPGQGSNVNTEAFF. CDR3 DNA sequence: TGCGCCAGCAGCCCGGGACAGGGTTCGAACGTGAACACTGAAGCTTTCTTT. The chain links TRBV5-1 to TRBJ1-1; 9 bases line up with TRBD1. The CDR3 runs to 17 residues. Germline-derived CDR1 and CDR2 are SGHRS and YFSETQ. The trim removed 4 bases at V and 0 bases at J, leaving 10 bases unmatched.

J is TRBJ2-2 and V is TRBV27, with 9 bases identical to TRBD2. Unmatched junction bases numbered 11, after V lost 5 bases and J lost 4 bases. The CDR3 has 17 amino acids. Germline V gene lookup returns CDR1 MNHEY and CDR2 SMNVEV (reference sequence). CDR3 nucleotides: TGTGCCAGCAGTCTCACTCCGGGACTAGCAAGCACCGGGGAGCTGTTTTTT. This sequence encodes CASSLTPGLASTGELFF.

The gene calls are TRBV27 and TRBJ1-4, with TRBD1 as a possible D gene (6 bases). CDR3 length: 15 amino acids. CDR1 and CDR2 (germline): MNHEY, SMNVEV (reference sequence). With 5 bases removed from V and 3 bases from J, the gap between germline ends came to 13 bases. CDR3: CASSPSGVPNEKLFF. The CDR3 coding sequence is TGTGCCAGCAGTCCGTCAGGGGTACCTAATGAAAAACTGTTTTTT.

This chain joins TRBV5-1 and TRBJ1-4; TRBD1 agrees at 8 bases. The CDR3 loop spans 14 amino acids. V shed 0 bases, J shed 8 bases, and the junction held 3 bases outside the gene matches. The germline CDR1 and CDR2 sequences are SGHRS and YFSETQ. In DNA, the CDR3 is TGCGCCAGCAGCTTGGAGACAGGGGAGGAAAAACTGTTTTTT. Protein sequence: CASSLETGEEKLFF.

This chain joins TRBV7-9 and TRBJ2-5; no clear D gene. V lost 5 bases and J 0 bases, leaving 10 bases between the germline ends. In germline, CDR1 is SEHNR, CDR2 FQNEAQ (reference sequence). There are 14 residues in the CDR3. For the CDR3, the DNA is TGTGCCAGCAGCGCTACTAACTACCAAGAGACCCAGTACTTC. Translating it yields CASSATNYQETQYF. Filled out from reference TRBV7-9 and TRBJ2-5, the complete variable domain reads DTGVSQNPRHKITKRGQNVTFRCDPISEHNRLYWYRQTLGQGPEFLTYFQNEAQLEKSRLLSDRFSAERPKGSFSTLEIQRTEQGDSAMYLCASSATNYQETQYFGPGTRLLVL.

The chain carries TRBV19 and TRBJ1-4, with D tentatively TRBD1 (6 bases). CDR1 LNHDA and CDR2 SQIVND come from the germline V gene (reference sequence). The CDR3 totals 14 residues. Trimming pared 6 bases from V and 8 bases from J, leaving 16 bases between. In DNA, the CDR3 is TGTGCCAGTAGAGCTCAGGGGAGGGTCGAAAAACTGTTTTTT. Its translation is CASRAQGRVEKLFF.

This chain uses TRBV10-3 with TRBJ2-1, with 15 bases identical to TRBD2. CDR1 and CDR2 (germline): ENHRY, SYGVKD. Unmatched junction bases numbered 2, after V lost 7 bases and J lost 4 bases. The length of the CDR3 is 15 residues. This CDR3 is CAIMGTSGGYNEQFF. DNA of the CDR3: TGTGCCATCATGGGGACTAGCGGGGGGTACAATGAGCAGTTCTTC.

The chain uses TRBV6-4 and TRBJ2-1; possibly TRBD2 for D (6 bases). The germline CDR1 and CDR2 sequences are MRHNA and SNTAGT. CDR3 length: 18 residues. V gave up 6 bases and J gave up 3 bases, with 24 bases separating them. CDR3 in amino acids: CASRRTARGTGGYNEQFF. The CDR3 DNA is TGTGCCAGCAGACGGACCGCACGGGGGACTGGGGGCTACAATGAGCAGTTCTTC.

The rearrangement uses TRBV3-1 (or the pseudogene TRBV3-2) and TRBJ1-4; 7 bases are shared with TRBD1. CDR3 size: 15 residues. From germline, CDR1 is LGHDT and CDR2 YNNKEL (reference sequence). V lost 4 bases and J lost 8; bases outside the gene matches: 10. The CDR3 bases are TGTGCCAGCAGCCCAACGACAGGGAAGGGCGAAAAACTGTTTTTT. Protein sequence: CASSPTTGKGEKLFF.

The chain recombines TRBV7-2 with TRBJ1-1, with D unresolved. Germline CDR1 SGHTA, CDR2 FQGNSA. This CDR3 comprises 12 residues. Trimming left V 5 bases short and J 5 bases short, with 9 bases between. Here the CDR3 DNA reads TGTGCCAGCAGCATGGGGAGGACTGAAGCTTTCTTT. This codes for CASSMGRTEAFF.

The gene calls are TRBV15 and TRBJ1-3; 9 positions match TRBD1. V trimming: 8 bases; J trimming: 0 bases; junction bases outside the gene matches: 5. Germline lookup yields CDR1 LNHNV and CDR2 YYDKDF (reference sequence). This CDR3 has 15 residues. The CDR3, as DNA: TGTGCCACCGCCGAGGACAGGGGCTCTGGAAACACCATATATTTT. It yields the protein CATAEDRGSGNTIYF.

The CDR3 DNA follows: TGTGCCAGCAGTTTTACCGCCCCACAGGGGGATGGCTACACCTTC. Its protein is CASSFTAPQGDGYTF. The chain joins TRBV28 to TRBJ1-2; 8 bases agree with TRBD1. The CDR3 covers 15 residues. V was clipped by 3 bases and J by 6 bases; unmatched bases: 9. The V gene's germline CDR1 is MDHEN and CDR2 SYDVKM.

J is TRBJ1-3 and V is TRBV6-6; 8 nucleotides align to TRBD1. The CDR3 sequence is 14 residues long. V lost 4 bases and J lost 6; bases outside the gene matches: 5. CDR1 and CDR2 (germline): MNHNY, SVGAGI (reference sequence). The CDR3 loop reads CASSSQGASNTIYF. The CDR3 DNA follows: TGTGCCAGCAGTTCTCAGGGGGCCTCAAACACCATATATTTT.

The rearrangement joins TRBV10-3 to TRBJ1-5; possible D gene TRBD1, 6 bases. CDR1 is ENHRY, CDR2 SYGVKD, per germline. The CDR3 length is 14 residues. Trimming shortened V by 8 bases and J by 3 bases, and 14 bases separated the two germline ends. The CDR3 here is CAIGTRNDNQPQHF. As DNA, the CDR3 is TGTGCCATCGGGACACGGAATGACAATCAGCCCCAGCATTTT.

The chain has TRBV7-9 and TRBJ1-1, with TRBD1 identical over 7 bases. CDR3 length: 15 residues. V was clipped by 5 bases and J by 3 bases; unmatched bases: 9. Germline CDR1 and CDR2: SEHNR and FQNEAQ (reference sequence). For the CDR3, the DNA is TGTGCCAGCAGCGGAAGACAGGGAATTGACACTGAAGCTTTCTTT. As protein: CASSGRQGIDTEAFF.

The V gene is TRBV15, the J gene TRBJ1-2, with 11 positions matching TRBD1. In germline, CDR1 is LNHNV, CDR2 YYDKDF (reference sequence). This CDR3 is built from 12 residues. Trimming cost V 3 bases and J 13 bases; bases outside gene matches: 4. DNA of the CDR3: TGTGCCACCAGCAGGGACAGGGGGCGGTTCACCTTC. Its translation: CATSRDRGRFTF.

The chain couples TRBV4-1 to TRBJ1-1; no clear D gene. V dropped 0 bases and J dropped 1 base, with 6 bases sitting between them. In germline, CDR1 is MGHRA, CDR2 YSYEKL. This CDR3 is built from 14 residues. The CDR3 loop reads CASSQEAENTEAFF. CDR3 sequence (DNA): TGCGCCAGCAGCCAAGAGGCAGAGAACACTGAAGCTTTCTTT.

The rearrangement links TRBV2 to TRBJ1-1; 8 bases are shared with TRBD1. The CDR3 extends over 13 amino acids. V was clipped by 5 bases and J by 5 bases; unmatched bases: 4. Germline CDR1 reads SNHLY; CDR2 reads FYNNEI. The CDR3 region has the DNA TGTGCCAGCAGTTTACAGGGGGGGACTGAAGCTTTCTTT. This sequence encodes CASSLQGGTEAFF.

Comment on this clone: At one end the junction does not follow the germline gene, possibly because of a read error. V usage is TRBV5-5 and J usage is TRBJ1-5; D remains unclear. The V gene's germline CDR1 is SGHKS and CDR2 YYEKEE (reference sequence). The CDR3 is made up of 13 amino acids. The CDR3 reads CASSTDPHQSQHF. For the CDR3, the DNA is TGTGCCAGCAGCACCGATCCCCATCAGTCCCAGCATTTT.

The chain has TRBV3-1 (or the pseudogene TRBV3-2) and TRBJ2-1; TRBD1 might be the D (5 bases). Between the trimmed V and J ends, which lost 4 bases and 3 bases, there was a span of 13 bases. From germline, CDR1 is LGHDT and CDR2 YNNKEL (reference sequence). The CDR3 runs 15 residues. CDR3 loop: CASSPRDNNYNEQFF. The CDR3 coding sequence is TGTGCCAGCAGCCCCAGGGATAATAACTACAATGAGCAGTTCTTC.

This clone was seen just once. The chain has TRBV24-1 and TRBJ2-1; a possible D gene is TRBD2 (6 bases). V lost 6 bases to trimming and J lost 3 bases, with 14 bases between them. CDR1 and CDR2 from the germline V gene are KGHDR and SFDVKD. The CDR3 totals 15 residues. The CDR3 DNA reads TGTGCCACCAGTTCTGCGGGACTCAACTACAATGAGCAGTTCTTC. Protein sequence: CATSSAGLNYNEQFF.

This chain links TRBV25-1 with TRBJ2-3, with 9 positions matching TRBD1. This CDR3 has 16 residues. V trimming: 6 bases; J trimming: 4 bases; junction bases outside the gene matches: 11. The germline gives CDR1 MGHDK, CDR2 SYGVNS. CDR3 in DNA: TGTGCCAGCAGCGACTACAGGGGGCGCGCGGCAGATACGCAGTATTTT. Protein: CASSDYRGRAADTQYF.